This TCR beta chain was sequenced during a study of tumor and adjacent non-tumor tissue in lung cancer. This sample's RNA came from whole unsorted tissue. The CDR3 contains 15 residues. Germline CDR1 and CDR2: DFQATT and SNEGSKA (reference sequence). V was clipped by 6 bases and J by 6 bases; unmatched bases: 11. Three rounds of nested PCR, following a modified ARM-PCR protocol, produced the TCRbeta library. Each CDR3 protein is one row after TCRdb ran MiXCR on the multiplex PCR reads. The table records 69,000 or so distinct CDR3 sequences, around four fifths of them present only once. The sample was lung tumor tissue. This receptor was obtained from a man in his 60s with non-small cell lung cancer. V gene TRBV20-1 combines with J gene TRBJ2-1; the match to TRBD2 covers 10 bases. The CDR3 loop reads CSARLLAGVGNEQFF. CDR3 coding DNA: TGCAGTGCGAGACTGCTAGCGGGAGTTGGCAATGAGCAGTTCTTC.